The 25 T cell receptor beta chains in this list originate from one sample, sequenced in a study of identical twins. TCRdb re-called the 5' RACE reads with MiXCR, one entry per CDR3 protein. This table has under 300,000 distinct CDR3 sequences, around 6.5% appearing once. These data are also associated with another study on T cells expressing NK-cell markers.

Sequenced sample: CD8+ T cells sorted from blood. The receptors shown here come from a woman aged 18-29 years in good health.

This clonotype was recorded at least ten times. The chain uses TRBV9 and TRBJ2-2; TRBD2 agrees at 7 bases. The CDR3 loop spans 15 amino acids. Trimming cost V 1 base and J 6 bases; bases outside gene matches: 6. Germline loops: CDR1 SGDLS, CDR2 YYNGEE. The CDR3 here is CASSVSGGGSGELFF. The CDR3 DNA follows: TGTGCCAGCAGCGTATCTGGGGGAGGGTCCGGGGAGCTGTTTTTT.

This chain links TRBV30 with TRBJ2-2; D unresolved. V lost 1 base and J lost 9, with 3 bases in between. Germline V gene data show CDR1 as GTSNPN and CDR2 as SVGIG (reference sequence). This CDR3 has 10 amino acids. CDR3 residues: CAWSGRELFF. CDR3 DNA sequence: TGTGCCTGGAGTGGCCGGGAGCTGTTTTTT.

The CDR3 nucleotides read TGCAGCGTTCGATCCGGGGAGAACACTGAAGCTTTCTTT. Residues: CSVRSGENTEAFF. The J gene is TRBJ1-1, the V gene TRBV20-1, with D unresolved. The CDR3 consists of 13 residues. CDR1 and CDR2 from the germline V gene are DFQATT and SNEGSKA (reference sequence).

Many counts were recorded for this clonotype. V usage is TRBV11-2 and J usage is TRBJ2-1; D gene unclear. V was shortened by 0 bases and J by 8 bases, with 14 bases between the two germline ends. Per the germline V gene, CDR1 is SGHAT and CDR2 is FQNNGV. CDR3 length: 15 residues. CDR3 sequence (DNA): TGTGCCAGCAGCTTAGAGGTCATAGGATGGGATGAGCAGTTCTTC. It encodes CASSLEVIGWDEQFF.

The chain is built from TRBV27 and TRBJ2-7, with 7 bases identical to TRBD1. Germline V gives CDR1 MNHEY, CDR2 SMNVEV (reference sequence). The CDR3 extends over 16 amino acids. V shed 7 bases, J shed 7 bases, and the junction held 19 bases outside the gene matches. The chain's CDR3 is CASNPTGDAARREQYF. CDR3 nucleotide sequence: TGTGCCAGCAACCCTACAGGGGACGCGGCCCGGCGTGAGCAGTACTTC.

The rearrangement joins TRBV19 to TRBJ2-1, with D perhaps given as TRBD1 or TRBD2 (6 bases each). This CDR3 has 16 amino acids. The ends were cut back, 5 bases at V and 8 bases at J, with 22 bases in the middle. Germline V gene data show CDR1 as LNHDA and CDR2 as SQIVND (reference sequence). CDR3 region: CASSVAWGAFGDEQFF. In DNA, the CDR3 is TGTGCCAGTAGTGTGGCGTGGGGGGCGTTCGGCGATGAGCAGTTCTTC.

This clonotype has ten or more counts. Since no conserved phenylalanine or tryptophan closes the CDR3, a read error is the likely cause. The J gene is TRBJ1-1, the V gene TRBV5-1; D is unclear. Per the germline V gene, CDR1 is SGHRS and CDR2 is YFSETQ. This CDR3 spans 12 amino acids. The ends were cut back, 2 bases at V and 8 bases at J, with 10 bases in the middle. This CDR3 reads CASSLGVAEAFL. For the CDR3, the DNA is TGCGCCAGCAGCTTAGGAGTGGCAGAAGCTTTCCTT.

The table lists this clonotype with many counts. The chain combines TRBV27 with TRBJ1-4; D gene uncertain. With 4 bases removed from V and 7 bases from J, the gap between germline ends came to 16 bases. Germline V lookup: CDR1 MNHEY, CDR2 SMNVEV (reference sequence). The CDR3 spans 15 residues. The CDR3 loop is CASSSPDAGLEKLFF. The CDR3, as DNA: TGTGCCAGCAGTTCTCCTGATGCTGGGCTTGAAAAACTGTTTTTT.

The chain employs TRBV2 and TRBJ2-5; unclear D gene. The CDR3 is made up of 12 amino acids. V was clipped by 3 bases and J by 4 bases, with 6 bases between them. Germline lookup yields CDR1 SNHLY and CDR2 FYNNEI. CDR3 amino acids: CASSETAETQYF. The CDR3 nucleotides read TGTGCCAGCAGTGAGACGGCAGAGACCCAGTACTTC.

The V gene is TRBV3-1, the J gene TRBJ2-3, with 8 bases matching TRBD2. Germline V lookup: CDR1 LGHDT, CDR2 YNNKEL (reference sequence). The CDR3 covers 17 residues. V shed 10 bases and J 4 bases; nucleotides not matched to a gene: 19. CDR3 region: CATCHRGGGSSADTQYF. For the CDR3, the DNA is TGTGCCACCTGCCATCGGGGGGGAGGAAGTTCCGCAGATACGCAGTATTTT.

This clonotype was recorded a few times. The chain links TRBV7-8 to TRBJ2-7; D might be TRBD1 (5 bases). This CDR3 contains 14 residues. V dropped 1 base and J dropped 3 bases, with 10 bases sitting between them. Germline CDR1 is SGHVS and CDR2 is FQNEAQ. CDR3 DNA sequence: TGTGCCAGCAGCTTAGTTCCAGGGATCTACGAGCAGTACTTC. Its translation is CASSLVPGIYEQYF.

This clonotype was seen only a few times. This chain connects TRBV5-1 to TRBJ2-1; 13 nucleotides agree with TRBD2. Trimming at V came to 4 bases and at J to 10 bases, leaving 8 bases not matched to a gene. Germline lookup yields CDR1 SGHRS and CDR2 YFSETQ. The CDR3 totals 15 residues. The DNA for the CDR3 is TGCGCCAGCAGCACGACTAGCGGGGGGCTACCGGAGCAGTTCTTC. Amino acids: CASSTTSGGLPEQFF.

This clonotype has at least ten counts. The V and J genes are TRBV7-9 and TRBJ2-3; D is unresolved. The CDR3 loop spans 12 amino acids. V was clipped by 4 bases and J by 4 bases, with 6 bases between them. Looked up from germline, CDR1 is SEHNR and CDR2 is FQNEAQ (reference sequence). The CDR3 is CASSYSSDTQYF. The CDR3 DNA is TGTGCCAGCAGCTATTCCTCAGATACGCAGTATTTT.

This clonotype was observed at least ten times. The rearrangement links TRBV20-1 to TRBJ2-3, with 7 positions matching TRBD2. The CDR3 length is 15 residues. CDR1 is DFQATT, CDR2 SNEGSKA, per germline (reference sequence). J was trimmed by 2 bases and V by 6 bases; bases with no gene match: 11. CDR3 in amino acids: CSASRSAGVTDTQYF. The CDR3 bases are TGCAGTGCGTCCCGGTCGGCGGGGGTCACAGATACGCAGTATTTT.

This clonotype was seen a handful of times. Here the CDR3 DNA reads TGCAGCGTTGCGTGGCCCTACGAGCAGTACTTC. Encoded protein: CSVAWPYEQYF. This chain connects TRBV29-1 to TRBJ2-7, with D unclear. V was pared by 4 bases and J by 2 bases, with 6 bases between. CDR3 length: 11 amino acids. In germline, CDR1 is SQVTM, CDR2 ANQGSEA.

This clonotype was counted many times. The V and J genes are TRBV25-1 and TRBJ2-3; D perhaps matches TRBD1 (6 bases). The germline gives CDR1 MGHDK, CDR2 SYGVNS. Trimming took off 5 bases at V and 4 bases at J, with 7 bases between the two ends. The CDR3 sequence is 12 residues long. CDR3 bases: TGTGCCAGCAGTCCAGGGGCAGATACGCAGTATTTT. It is translated as CASSPGADTQYF.

The table lists this clonotype with a few counts. The chain has TRBV9 and TRBJ2-7; D is ambiguous. Germline V gene sequence: CDR1 SGDLS, CDR2 YYNGEE. V was pared by 3 bases and J by 3 bases, with 13 bases between. This CDR3 contains 14 residues. CDR3: CASSAGGSNYEQYF. Written as DNA, the CDR3 is TGTGCCAGCAGCGCCGGCGGCTCAAACTACGAGCAGTACTTC.

The chain uses TRBV27 and TRBJ2-7, with D perhaps TRBD2 (6 bases). Trimming removed 6 bases at V and 4 bases at J, with 19 bases between. This CDR3 has 15 amino acids. Germline CDR1 and CDR2: MNHEY and SMNVEV (reference sequence). The CDR3 spells CASSPVIQRVYEQYF. In nucleotides, the CDR3 is TGTGCCAGCAGCCCTGTGATCCAGCGGGTGTACGAGCAGTACTTC.

The table lists this clonotype with a few counts. In DNA form, the CDR3 reads TGTGCCAGCAGCCCCTCCCTGGGAGTCTACCACGAGCAGTACTTC. This gives the protein CASSPSLGVYHEQYF. The rearrangement links TRBV9 to TRBJ2-7; D is perhaps TRBD2 (5 bases). Germline V gene lookup returns CDR1 SGDLS and CDR2 YYNGEE. Deletions cut 4 bases from V and 5 bases from J, with 19 bases between. This CDR3 has 15 residues.

This chain uses TRBV20-1 with TRBJ2-3; no definite D call. The CDR3 sequence is 11 residues long. The germline V and J ends were trimmed by 2 bases and 4 bases, with 4 bases remaining between them. Per germline, CDR1 DFQATT and CDR2 SNEGSKA (reference sequence). CDR3 sequence (DNA): TGCAGTGCTAGATCGGCAGATACGCAGTATTTT. It is translated as CSARSADTQYF.

This clonotype came up many times. The V gene is TRBV25-1, the J gene TRBJ2-1; D is undetermined. Germline loops: CDR1 MGHDK, CDR2 SYGVNS. Deletions cut 1 base from V and 8 bases from J, with 12 bases between. The CDR3 extends over 14 amino acids. This chain's CDR3 is CASSESGGWHEQFF. CDR3 bases: TGTGCCAGCAGTGAATCGGGCGGCTGGCATGAGCAGTTCTTC. The variable domain in full, completed from reference TRBV25-1 and TRBJ2-1, reads EADIYQTPRYLVIGTGKKITLECSQTMGHDKMYWYQQDPGMELHLIHYSYGVNSTEKGDLSSESTVSRIRTEHFPLTLESARPSHTSQYLCASSESGGWHEQFFGPGTRLTVL.

The genes are TRBV7-8 and TRBJ1-1; no firm D call. The CDR3 totals 17 residues. Germline loops: CDR1 SGHVS, CDR2 FQNEAQ. V was cut by 5 bases and J by 0 bases, with 19 bases left in between. DNA for the CDR3: TGTGCCAGCAGCCCCCCGTCAGTTGGAAAGCTGAACACTGAAGCTTTCTTT. This sequence encodes CASSPPSVGKLNTEAFF.

This clonotype has a handful of counts. The rearrangement joins TRBV28 to TRBJ1-5; a possible D gene is TRBD1 (6 bases). Trimming took 2 bases from V and 4 from J, leaving 9 bases between them. The germline gives CDR1 MDHEN, CDR2 SYDVKM. This CDR3 comprises 14 residues. CDR3 DNA sequence: TGTGCCAGCAGTTTAAGACAGGTTAATCAGCCCCAGCATTTT. This sequence encodes CASSLRQVNQPQHF.

Many counts were recorded for this clonotype. The chain employs TRBV7-8 and TRBJ2-1; D is uncertain. Trimming shortened V by 1 base and J by 6 bases, and 7 bases separated the two germline ends. Germline V gene sequence: CDR1 SGHVS, CDR2 FQNEAQ. There are 13 residues in the CDR3. CDR3 sequence reads: CASSLGTGNEQFF. CDR3 in DNA: TGTGCCAGCAGCTTAGGTACCGGCAATGAGCAGTTCTTC.

The V gene is TRBV4-3, the J gene TRBJ1-1; tentative D call: TRBD1 (5 bases). The CDR3 runs 14 residues. V lost 0 bases to trimming and J lost 4 bases, with 9 bases between them. In germline, CDR1 is LGHNA, CDR2 YSLEER. The CDR3 sequence: CASSQDLGATEAFF. The CDR3 DNA reads as TGCGCCAGCAGCCAAGATCTCGGGGCCACTGAAGCTTTCTTT.